This T cell receptor (beta chain) was sequenced in a study of blood T cell repertoires in COVID-19 (dated by TCRdb to 2020 to 2022). The study in broad terms: Collaborator samples came from the United States, Italy and Spain and covered acute and convalescent phases of COVID-19. The prospective study material was composed of cDNA or gDNA derived from T cells, B-cell-depleted T cells, or PBMCs. The dataset comprised deeply sampled blood TCRbeta repertoires from subjects exposed to, actively infected with, or recovered from COVID-19. A freely available public database, intended as a resource for researchers studying the immune response to SARS-CoV-2, is where the repertoires were released. The samples were drawn from two sources: the first 160 participants of the ongoing ImmuneRACE study, and fewer than 1,500 subjects contributed by 6 global collaborators. Nearly every sample came with metadata listing a de-identified subject ID, COVID-19 status, age in years and sex. HLA class I and class II types, where available, came from metadata supplied by the sample provider rather than from assay-based typing.

TCRbeta CDR3 regions were amplified from genomic DNA by means of the immunoSEQ Assay, a bias-controlled multiplex PCR. Under the source paper's analysis protocol: Within the assay, amplification of reference gene primers was used to estimate how many nucleated cells each sample contained. To quantify the absolute abundance of each unique TCRbeta CDR3 rearrangement, sequence reads were collapsed and filtered. For each sample, productive Simpson clonality was calculated by taking the square root of Simpson's diversity index across productive rearrangements. TCRdb stores this immuneACCESS table with in-frame sequences only. Part of the clones is absent; in the studies checked, under half of the shortfall reflects unresolved V genes, and no reason is known for the rest. V, J and clone size derive from that table, while D and trimming were established from the DNA sequence. Counted in this sample were under 95,000 clones; roughly 88% of them appeared once. Of the sample, under 6% is held by the ten largest clones.

The collaborating institutions used their own protocols to collect whole blood in K2EDTA tubes. Collaborator samples were shipped for TCRbeta analysis as frozen whole blood, isolated PBMCs, or DNA extracted from either sample type. V is clipped by 5 bases and J by 7 bases, and the sequence between their germline boundaries is 21 bases long. Reading from cysteine to phenylalanine, the CDR3 counts 16 amino acids. Solely the CDR3 DNA is kept, with 48 bases framed from the first base. According to the germline V gene (reference sequence), CDR1 reads LNHDA and CDR2 reads SQIVND. Comment on this clone: Its specific antigen is unknown. Base qualities are not recorded, but no much larger clone differs from it by a single base.

What the research found in general, with its limitations: Clinical and demographic metadata were provided uncurated, with the amount varying by source and participant.

The receptor comes from a human donor in a cohort sampled during active COVID-19. The chain is made from TRBV19 and TRBJ1-5, with an unclear D gene assignment. Sequencing was carried out using peripheral blood. CDR3 reads: CASSRAPGSGGQPQHF. The DNA sequence is as follows: TGTGCCAGTAGTCGAGCACCGGGCTCAGGAGGCCAGCCCCAGCATTTT.